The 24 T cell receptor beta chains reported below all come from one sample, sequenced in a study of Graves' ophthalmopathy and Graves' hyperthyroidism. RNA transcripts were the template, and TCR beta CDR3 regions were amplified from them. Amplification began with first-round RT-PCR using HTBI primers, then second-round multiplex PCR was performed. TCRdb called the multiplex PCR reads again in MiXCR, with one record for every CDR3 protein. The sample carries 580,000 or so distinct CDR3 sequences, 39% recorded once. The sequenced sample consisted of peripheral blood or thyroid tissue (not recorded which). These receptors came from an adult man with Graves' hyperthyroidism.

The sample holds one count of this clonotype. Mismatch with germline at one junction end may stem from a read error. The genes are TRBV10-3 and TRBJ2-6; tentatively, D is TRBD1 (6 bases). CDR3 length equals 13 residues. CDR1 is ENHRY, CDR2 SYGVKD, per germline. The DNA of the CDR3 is TGTGCCATCAGTGCGGCAGGGGACAACGTCCTGACTTTC. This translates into CAISAAGDNVLTF.

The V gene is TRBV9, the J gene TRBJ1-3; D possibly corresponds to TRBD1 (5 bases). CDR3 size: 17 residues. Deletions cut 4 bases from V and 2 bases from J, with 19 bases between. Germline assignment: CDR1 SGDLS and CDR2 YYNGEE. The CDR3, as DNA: TGTGCCAGCAGCATGGGGGGAGTTGGGGCGCCTGGAAACACCATATATTTT. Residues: CASSMGGVGAPGNTIYF.

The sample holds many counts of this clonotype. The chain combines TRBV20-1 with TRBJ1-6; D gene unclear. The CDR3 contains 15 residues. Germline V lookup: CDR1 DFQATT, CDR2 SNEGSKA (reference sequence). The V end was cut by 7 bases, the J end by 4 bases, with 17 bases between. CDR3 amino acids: CSVLFPTEYNSPLHF. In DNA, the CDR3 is TGCAGTGTCCTCTTCCCCACGGAATATAATTCACCCCTCCACTTT.

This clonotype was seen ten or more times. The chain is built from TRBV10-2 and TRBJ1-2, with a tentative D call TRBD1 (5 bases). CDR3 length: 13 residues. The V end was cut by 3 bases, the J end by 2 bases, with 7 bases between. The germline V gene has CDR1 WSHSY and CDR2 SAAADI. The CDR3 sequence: CASSDYRNYGYTF. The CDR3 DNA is TGCGCCAGCAGTGATTACAGGAACTATGGCTACACCTTC.

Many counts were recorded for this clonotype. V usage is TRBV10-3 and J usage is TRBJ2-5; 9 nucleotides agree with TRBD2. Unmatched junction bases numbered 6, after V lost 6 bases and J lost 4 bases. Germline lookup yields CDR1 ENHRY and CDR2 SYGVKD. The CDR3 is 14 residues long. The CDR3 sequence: CAIRRDSGGETQYF. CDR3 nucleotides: TGTGCCATCAGACGGGATAGCGGGGGAGAGACCCAGTACTTC.

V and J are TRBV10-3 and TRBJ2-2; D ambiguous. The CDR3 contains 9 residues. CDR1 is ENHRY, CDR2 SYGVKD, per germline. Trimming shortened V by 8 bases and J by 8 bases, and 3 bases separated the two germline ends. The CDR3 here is CAIGGELFF. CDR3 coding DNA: TGTGCCATCGGTGGGGAGCTGTTTTTT.

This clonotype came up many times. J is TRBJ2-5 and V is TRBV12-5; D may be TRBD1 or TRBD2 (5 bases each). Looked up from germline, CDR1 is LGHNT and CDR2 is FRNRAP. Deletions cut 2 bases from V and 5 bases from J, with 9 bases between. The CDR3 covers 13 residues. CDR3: CASGLMGVETQYF. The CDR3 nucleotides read TGTGCTAGTGGTTTGATGGGGGTTGAGACCCAGTACTTC.

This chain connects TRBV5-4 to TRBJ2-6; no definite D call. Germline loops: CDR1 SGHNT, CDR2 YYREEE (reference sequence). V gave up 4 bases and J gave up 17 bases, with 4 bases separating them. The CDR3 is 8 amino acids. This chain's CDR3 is CASSTLTF. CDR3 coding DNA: TGTGCCAGCAGCACCTTGACTTTC.

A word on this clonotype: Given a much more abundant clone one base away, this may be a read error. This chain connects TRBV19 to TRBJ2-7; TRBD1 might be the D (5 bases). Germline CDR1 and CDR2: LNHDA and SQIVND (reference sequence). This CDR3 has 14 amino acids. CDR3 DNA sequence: TGTGCCAGTATGCCAGGGATGAGCTCCTACGGGCAGTACTTC. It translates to CASMPGMSSYGQYF.

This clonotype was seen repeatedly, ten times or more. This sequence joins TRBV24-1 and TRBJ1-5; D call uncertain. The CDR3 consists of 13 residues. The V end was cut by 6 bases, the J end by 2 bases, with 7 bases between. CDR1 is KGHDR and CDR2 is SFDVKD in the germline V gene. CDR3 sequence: CATSSRGNQPQHF. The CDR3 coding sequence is TGTGCCACCAGTAGTCGGGGCAATCAGCCCCAGCATTTT.

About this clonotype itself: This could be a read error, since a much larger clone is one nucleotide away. The CDR3 nucleotides are TGCAGTGCCCGGATATCCTACGGGCAGTACTTC. Protein sequence: CSARISYGQYF. V gene TRBV20-1 combines with J gene TRBJ2-7; D not resolved. CDR1 is DFQATT and CDR2 is SNEGSKA in the germline V gene (reference sequence). The CDR3 totals 11 residues.

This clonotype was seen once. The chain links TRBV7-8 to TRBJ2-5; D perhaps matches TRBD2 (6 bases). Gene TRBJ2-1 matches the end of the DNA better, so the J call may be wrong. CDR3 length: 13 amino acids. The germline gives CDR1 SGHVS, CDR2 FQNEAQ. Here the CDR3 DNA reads TGTGCCAGTAGTATAGCCCTCGGGGGTGAGCAGTTCTTC. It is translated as CASSIALGGEQFF.

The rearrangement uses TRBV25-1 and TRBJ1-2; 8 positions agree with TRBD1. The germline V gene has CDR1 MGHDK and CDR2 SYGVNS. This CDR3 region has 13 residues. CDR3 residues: CAGRTGRPYGYTF. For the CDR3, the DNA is TGTGCTGGCAGGACAGGGAGACCCTATGGCTACACCTTC.

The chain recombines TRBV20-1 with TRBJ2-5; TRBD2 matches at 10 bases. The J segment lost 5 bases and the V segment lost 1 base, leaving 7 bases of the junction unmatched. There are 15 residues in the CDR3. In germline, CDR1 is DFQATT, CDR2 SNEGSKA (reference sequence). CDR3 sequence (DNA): TGCAGTGCTAGAGTAGCGGGAGGTGGGGGGGAGACCCAGTACTTC. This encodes CSARVAGGGGETQYF.

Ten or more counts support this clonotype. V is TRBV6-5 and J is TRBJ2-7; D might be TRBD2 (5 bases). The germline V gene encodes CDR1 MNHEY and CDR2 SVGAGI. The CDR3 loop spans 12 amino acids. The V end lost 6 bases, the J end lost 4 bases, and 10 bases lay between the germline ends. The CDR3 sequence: CASRAVGYEQYF. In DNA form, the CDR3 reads TGTGCCAGCAGAGCGGTGGGGTACGAGCAGTACTTC.

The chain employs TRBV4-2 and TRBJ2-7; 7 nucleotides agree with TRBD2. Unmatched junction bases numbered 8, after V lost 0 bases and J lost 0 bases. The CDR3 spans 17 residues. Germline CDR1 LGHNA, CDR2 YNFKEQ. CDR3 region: CASSQESGGTLSYEQYF. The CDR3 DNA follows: TGTGCCAGCAGCCAAGAGTCGGGGGGTACCCTCTCCTACGAGCAGTACTTC.

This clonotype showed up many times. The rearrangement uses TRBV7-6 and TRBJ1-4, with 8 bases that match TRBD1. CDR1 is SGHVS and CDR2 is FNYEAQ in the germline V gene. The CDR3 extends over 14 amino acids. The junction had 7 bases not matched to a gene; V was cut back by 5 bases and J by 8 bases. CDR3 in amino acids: CASSGDRGREKLFF. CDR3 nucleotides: TGTGCCAGCAGCGGAGACAGGGGACGGGAAAAACTGTTTTTT. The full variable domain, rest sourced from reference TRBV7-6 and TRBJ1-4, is GAGVSQSPRYKVTKRGQDVALRCDPISGHVSLYWYRQALGQGPEFLTYFNYEAQQDKSGLPNDRFSAERPEGSISTLTIQRTEQRDSAMYRCASSGDRGREKLFFGSGTQLSVL.

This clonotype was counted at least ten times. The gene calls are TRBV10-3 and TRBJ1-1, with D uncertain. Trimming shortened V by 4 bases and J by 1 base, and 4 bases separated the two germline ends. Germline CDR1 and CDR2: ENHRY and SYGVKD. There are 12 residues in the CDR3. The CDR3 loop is CAISAPNTEAFF. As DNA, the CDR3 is TGTGCCATCAGTGCCCCGAACACTGAAGCTTTCTTT.

The CDR3 bases are TGTGCCAGCAGCGTCCGACTAGATGCCAATGAGCAGTTCTTC. This encodes CASSVRLDANEQFF. The chain employs TRBV9 and TRBJ2-1, with D maybe TRBD2 (6 bases). The germline CDR1 and CDR2 sequences are SGDLS and YYNGEE. V lost 2 bases and J lost 6, with 12 bases in between. This CDR3 contains 14 residues. Complete variable domain (other parts from reference TRBV9 and TRBJ2-1): DSGVTQTPKHLITATGQRVTLRCSPRSGDLSVYWYQQSLDQGLQFLIQYYNGEERAKGNILERFSAQQFPDLHSELNLSSLELGDSALYFCASSVRLDANEQFFGPGTRLTVL.

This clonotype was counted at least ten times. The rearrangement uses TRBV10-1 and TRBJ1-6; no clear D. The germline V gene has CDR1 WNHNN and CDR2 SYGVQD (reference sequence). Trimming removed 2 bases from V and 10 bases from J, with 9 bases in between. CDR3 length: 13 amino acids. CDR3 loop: CASSEVEGSPLHF. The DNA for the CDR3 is TGCGCCAGCAGTGAGGTTGAGGGATCACCCCTCCACTTT.

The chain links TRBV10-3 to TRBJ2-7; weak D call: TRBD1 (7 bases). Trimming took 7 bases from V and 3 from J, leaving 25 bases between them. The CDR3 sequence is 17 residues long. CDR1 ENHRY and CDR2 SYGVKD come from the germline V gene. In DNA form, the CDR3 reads TGTGCCATCACTCAGGGTCAGGGGGGTGGGGGCGACTACGAGCAGTACTTC. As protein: CAITQGQGGGGDYEQYF.

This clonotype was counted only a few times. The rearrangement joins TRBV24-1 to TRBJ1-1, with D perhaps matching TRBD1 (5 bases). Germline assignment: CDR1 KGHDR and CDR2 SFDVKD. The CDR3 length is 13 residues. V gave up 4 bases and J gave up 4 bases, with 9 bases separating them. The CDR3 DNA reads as TGTGCCACCAGTGAAGCGGGGACCACTGAAGCTTTCTTT. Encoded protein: CATSEAGTTEAFF.

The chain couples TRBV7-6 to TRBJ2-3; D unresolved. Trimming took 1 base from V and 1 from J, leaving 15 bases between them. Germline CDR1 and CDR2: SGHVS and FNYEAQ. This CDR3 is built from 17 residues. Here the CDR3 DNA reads TGTGCCAGCAGCTTAGTTCGAAGGCTGGGTCGCACAGATACGCAGTATTTT. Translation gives CASSLVRRLGRTDTQYF.

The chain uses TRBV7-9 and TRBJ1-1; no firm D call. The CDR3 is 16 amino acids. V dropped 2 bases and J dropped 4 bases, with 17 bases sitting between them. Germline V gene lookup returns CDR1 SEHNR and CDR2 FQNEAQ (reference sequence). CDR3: CASSLSRAPSLTEAFF. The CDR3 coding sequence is TGTGCCAGCAGCTTATCGAGGGCGCCGTCTCTCACTGAAGCTTTCTTT.